This T cell receptor (beta chain) was recorded in a study of post-analysis software for immune sequencing data. This CDR3 has 14 amino acids. V shed 2 bases and J shed 7 bases, with 11 bases lying between them. Overall study findings and caveats: Normalized Chao1 diversity was significantly reduced in patients versus controls. Co-batched samples clustered tightly together by F measure. There were roughly five TRBV segments more frequent in patients than controls, and TRBV5-6, TRBV5-1 and TRBV20-1 were among them.

Turning to this clonotype: What it recognizes is unknown.

Unique molecular identifiers had been added to the TCR beta cDNA libraries. TCRdb re-called the PCR reads with MiXCR, one entry per CDR3 protein. The sample shows hundreds of thousands of distinct CDR3 sequences, less than 40% of them seen only once. The sequenced sample was blood. The V call is TRBV12-3 or TRBV12-4, the J call TRBJ1-4; D is unclear. The source of this sequence is a girl aged 5-17 years with multiple sclerosis. CDR3 in DNA: TGTGCCAGCAGTTTAACCCCGGGAGTTGAAAAACTGTTTTTT. Residues: CASSLTPGVEKLFF.